Shown below are 28 T cell receptor beta chains from a single sample sequenced in a study of PD-1 blockade in classical Hodgkin lymphoma. Every one of the patients relapsed after autologous stem cell transplantation (brentuximab vedotin exposure was variable). Profiling relied on immunoSEQ multiplex PCR, and the TCRdb table lists in-frame clones only, not all of them. The sample has 55,000 to 65,000 clones; 75% to 90% are singletons. This material consisted of peripheral blood mononuclear cells (PBMCs), taken at baseline. These receptors all stem from a human donor with classical Hodgkin lymphoma.

The gene calls are TRBV20-1 and TRBJ1-1; D not resolved. This CDR3 contains 11 residues. Germline CDR1 reads DFQATT; CDR2 reads SNEGSKA (reference sequence). Trimming shortened V by 0 bases and J by 5 bases, and 4 bases separated the two germline ends. Here the CDR3 reads CSARDITEAFF. The DNA for the CDR3 is TGCAGTGCTAGAGATATTACTGAAGCTTTCTTT.

This clone was counted a single time. This chain uses TRBV10-3 with TRBJ1-2, with a possible D match to TRBD1 (6 bases). The CDR3 is 14 amino acids. From germline, CDR1 is ENHRY and CDR2 SYGVKD. V lost 7 bases, J lost 2 bases, and 14 bases lay in between. For the CDR3, the DNA is TGTGCCATCATTGCCCAGCAGGGGAACTATGGCTACACCTTC. It specifies CAIIAQQGNYGYTF.

CDR3 sequence reads: CSVAGGANEKLFF. CDR3 nucleotides: TGCAGCGTTGCGGGGGGAGCTAATGAAAAACTGTTTTTT. The genes are TRBV29-1 and TRBJ1-4, with D perhaps TRBD1 (5 bases). Between the trimmed V and J ends, which lost 4 bases and 3 bases, there was a span of 9 bases. The CDR3 runs 13 residues. Germline V gives CDR1 SQVTM, CDR2 ANQGSEA.

CDR3: CASSPRGGRDPYEQYF. The CDR3 DNA reads as TGTGCCAGCTCACCCCGGGGGGGCAGGGACCCCTACGAGCAGTACTTC. V usage is TRBV18 and J usage is TRBJ2-7; 8 bases are a match to TRBD2. Trimming took 3 bases from V and 2 from J; bases not matched to a gene: 9. This CDR3 has 16 residues. Per the germline V gene, CDR1 is KGHSH and CDR2 is LQKENI.

The CDR3 sequence: CASSLTGVTEAFF. The CDR3 DNA sequence: TGCGCCAGCAGCCTCACAGGGGTCACTGAAGCTTTCTTT. This chain links TRBV4-1 with TRBJ1-1; 7 bases line up with TRBD1. V shed 4 bases and J 4 bases; nucleotides not matched to a gene: 3. The CDR3 contains 13 residues. CDR1 is MGHRA, CDR2 YSYEKL, per germline.

The chain carries TRBV7-2 and TRBJ2-4, with D possibly TRBD2 on 5 matching bases. The CDR3 covers 14 residues. Germline V lookup: CDR1 SGHTA, CDR2 FQGNSA. The V end was cut by 2 bases, the J end by 5 bases, with 10 bases between. CDR3 sequence reads: CASSLNARENIQYF. The CDR3 DNA is TGTGCCAGCAGCTTAAATGCGAGGGAAAACATTCAGTACTTC.

In this sample, this clone turned up once. The chain has TRBV5-1 and TRBJ1-5; D unresolved. V was shortened by 4 bases and J by 7 bases, with 12 bases between the two germline ends. The CDR3 runs 13 residues. The V gene's germline CDR1 is SGHRS and CDR2 YFSETQ. CDR3 region: CASSPGLGQPQHF. The CDR3 DNA follows: TGCGCCAGCAGCCCAGGACTGGGCCAGCCCCAGCATTTT.

The rearrangement uses TRBV30 and TRBJ2-3, with 13 bases that match TRBD2. V shed 0 bases, J shed 6 bases, and the junction held 3 bases outside the gene matches. Germline V gene data show CDR1 as GTSNPN and CDR2 as SVGIG (reference sequence). The CDR3 has 15 residues. The CDR3 spells CAWSVLAGGFDTQYF. As DNA, the CDR3 is TGTGCCTGGAGTGTACTAGCGGGGGGGTTCGATACGCAGTATTTT.

This chain joins TRBV7-2 and TRBJ2-7; D is possibly TRBD2 (7 bases). The V gene lost 1 base and the J gene lost 3 bases, with 16 bases spanning the gap. The CDR3 totals 16 residues. CDR1 is SGHTA and CDR2 is FQGNSA in the germline V gene. The CDR3 DNA is TGTGCCAGCAGCTTAGACGGGGGGCGGCACTTCTACGAGCAGTACTTC. Its protein product is CASSLDGGRHFYEQYF.

This clone was seen a handful of times. This CDR3 reads CAWCTGGLTEAFF. The CDR3 DNA reads as TGTGCCTGGTGTACGGGCGGATTGACTGAAGCTTTCTTT. This chain links TRBV30 with TRBJ1-1; no reliable D call. V lost 5 bases and J 5 bases, leaving 15 bases between the germline ends. The CDR3 is 13 amino acids. Germline V CDR1 and CDR2: GTSNPN, SVGIG (reference sequence).

This rearrangement joins TRBV6-1 to TRBJ1-1; D remains ambiguous. V shed 1 base and J shed 1 base, with 7 bases lying between them. Germline assignment: CDR1 MNHNS and CDR2 SASEGT. The length of the CDR3 is 14 residues. DNA for the CDR3: TGTGCCAGCAGTGAAGATTCAGAGAACACTGAAGCTTTCTTT. Its protein product is CASSEDSENTEAFF.

The chain couples TRBV11-3 to TRBJ1-1; 8 nucleotides align to TRBD1. The CDR3 has 13 residues. Germline lookup yields CDR1 SGHNT and CDR2 YENEEA. V shed 4 bases and J 6 bases; nucleotides not matched to a gene: 4. The CDR3 region is CASSSQGASEAFF. DNA of the CDR3: TGTGCCAGCAGCTCTCAGGGGGCGTCTGAAGCTTTCTTT.

The chain couples TRBV4-2 to TRBJ1-2; TRBD1 might be the D (6 bases). The CDR3 covers 16 residues. V gave up 4 bases and J gave up 2 bases, with 17 bases separating them. CDR1 LGHNA and CDR2 YNFKEQ come from the germline V gene. CDR3: CASSLFSGERNYGYTF. The CDR3 DNA is TGTGCCAGCAGCCTCTTCTCAGGGGAAAGGAACTATGGCTACACCTTC.

Only one count was recorded for this clone. The V and J genes are TRBV7-8 and TRBJ2-6; 7 nucleotides match TRBD2. V shed 5 bases and J 0 bases; nucleotides not matched to a gene: 10. The CDR3 sequence is 18 residues long. Per germline, CDR1 SGHVS and CDR2 FQNEAQ. DNA of the CDR3: TGTGCCAGCAGCCCCTCCCCGGGGGGACCCTCTGGGGCCAACGTCCTGACTTTC. Protein sequence: CASSPSPGGPSGANVLTF.

Here the CDR3 DNA reads TGTGCCAGCAGCCCGGGGGCATTGCTCACTGAAGCTTTCTTT. It codes for CASSPGALLTEAFF. The V call is TRBV6-5, the J call TRBJ1-1; perhaps TRBD1 as D (6 bases). The V gene lost 6 bases and the J gene lost 4 bases, with 15 bases spanning the gap. The CDR3 has 14 amino acids. Germline CDR1 is MNHEY and CDR2 is SVGAGI.

Regarding this clone: At one of its ends the junction is not consistent with the germline gene, which may arise from a read error. The chain carries TRBV5-7 and TRBJ2-3, with TRBD2 as a possible D gene (5 bases). TRBV5-7 carries the ORF label, with uncertain function. The CDR3 totals 14 residues. The CDR3 protein is CASSLNPGLLAACF. DNA for the CDR3: TGTGCCAGCAGCTTGAACCCCGGACTGCTCGCCGCCTGTTTT.

As regards this clone: Different DNA sequences within this sample yield the same CDR3. This rearrangement joins TRBV29-1 to TRBJ2-6; possible D gene TRBD1, 6 bases. The germline gives CDR1 SQVTM, CDR2 ANQGSEA. Trimming pared 4 bases from V and 2 bases from J, leaving 12 bases between. The CDR3 totals 15 residues. CDR3 sequence reads: CSVGPGVAGANVLTF. In nucleotides, the CDR3 is TGCAGCGTTGGGCCAGGGGTTGCTGGGGCCAACGTCCTGACTTTC. Full variable domain (outside the CDR3, taken from reference TRBV29-1 and TRBJ2-6): SAVISQKPSRDICQRGTSLTIQCQVDSQVTMMFWYRQQPGQSLTLIATANQGSEATYESGFVIDKFPISRPNLTFSTLTVSNMSPEDSSIYLCSVGPGVAGANVLTFGAGSRLTVL.

The chain couples TRBV5-4 to TRBJ2-5; D may be TRBD2 (6 bases). This CDR3 region has 13 residues. Germline values: CDR1 SGHNT, CDR2 YYREEE (reference sequence). V was pared by 5 bases and J by 5 bases, with 13 bases between. CDR3 nucleotides: TGTGCCAGCAGGGAGGGGTCAGGGGAGACCCAGTACTTC. Encoded protein: CASREGSGETQYF.

The chain uses TRBV4-1 and TRBJ1-5; D unclear. Germline V gene lookup returns CDR1 MGHRA and CDR2 YSYEKL. Trimming took off 3 bases at V and 5 bases at J, with 17 bases between the two ends. This CDR3 has 16 amino acids. DNA of the CDR3: TGCGCCAGCAGCCATAATAAGGGTGGGAGCTATCAGCCCCAGCATTTT. This gives the protein CASSHNKGGSYQPQHF.

The chain is built from TRBV2 and TRBJ2-2, with 10 bases lining up with TRBD1. J was trimmed by 4 bases and V by 5 bases; bases with no gene match: 4. Germline assignment: CDR1 SNHLY and CDR2 FYNNEI. The CDR3 consists of 15 residues. The CDR3, as DNA: TGTGCCAGCAGTTCCGGGACAGGGGCCACCGGGGAGCTGTTTTTT. It yields the protein CASSSGTGATGELFF. Based on the CDR3 plus reference TRBV2 and TRBJ2-2, the full variable domain is EPEVTQTPSHQVTQMGQEVILRCVPISNHLYFYWYRQILGQKVEFLVSFYNNEISEKSEIFDDQFSVERPDGSNFTLKIRSTKLEDSAMYFCASSSGTGATGELFFGEGSRLTVL.

V is TRBV6-5 and J is TRBJ1-1; no clear D gene. CDR3 length equals 13 residues. The germline V gene has CDR1 MNHEY and CDR2 SVGAGI. V lost 2 bases and J lost 6, with 10 bases in between. DNA of the CDR3: TGTGCCAGCAGTTACGGGCCGGCAGCTGAAGCTTTCTTT. Its translation: CASSYGPAAEAFF.

The chain uses TRBV15 and TRBJ2-5, with 8 bases aligning to TRBD2. Germline V gene sequence: CDR1 LNHNV, CDR2 YYDKDF (reference sequence). The V segment lost 5 bases and the J segment 5 bases; nucleotides outside the gene matches: 4. The CDR3 has 13 amino acids. CDR3 nucleotide sequence: TGTGCCACCAGCGCGGGGGGTTGGGAGACCCAGTACTTC. Translated, it gives CATSAGGWETQYF.

This rearrangement joins TRBV5-1 to TRBJ1-3; TRBD1 matches 9 bases. This CDR3 has 16 residues. Germline V lookup: CDR1 SGHRS, CDR2 YFSETQ. The junction had 10 bases not matched to a gene; V was cut back by 4 bases and J by 5 bases. CDR3 nucleotide sequence: TGCGCCAGCAGCCCCCTCTTGGGACAGGGCCGAAACACCATATATTTT. This codes for CASSPLLGQGRNTIYF.

V and J are TRBV13 and TRBJ2-3; D not certain. CDR3 length: 14 amino acids. The V end lost 2 bases, the J end lost 1 base, and 7 bases lay between the germline ends. Germline V lookup: CDR1 PRHDT, CDR2 FYEKMQ (reference sequence). The CDR3 here is CASSLWWGTDTQYF. The CDR3 DNA reads TGTGCCAGCAGCTTATGGTGGGGCACAGATACGCAGTATTTT.

V usage is TRBV15 and J usage is TRBJ1-1; a weak D match, TRBD1 (6 bases). CDR1 is LNHNV, CDR2 YYDKDF, per germline (reference sequence). Trimming stripped 4 bases from V and 8 bases from J, with 11 bases between. This CDR3 is built from 12 residues. For the CDR3, the DNA is TGTGCCACCAGCAAAGACAGGAGCGAAGCTTTCTTT. Protein sequence: CATSKDRSEAFF.

The chain combines TRBV28 with TRBJ1-5, with TRBD1 matching 8 bases. Germline CDR1 reads MDHEN; CDR2 reads SYDVKM. The J segment lost 6 bases and the V segment lost 9 bases, leaving 4 bases of the junction unmatched. The CDR3 contains 12 residues. The CDR3 loop reads CASGQGSQPQHF. In DNA, the CDR3 is TGTGCCAGTGGACAGGGTAGTCAGCCCCAGCATTTT.

V usage is TRBV6-1 and J usage is TRBJ1-6, with D perhaps matching TRBD1 (5 bases). The CDR3 contains 14 residues. Trimming removed 8 bases from V and 4 bases from J, with 12 bases in between. Germline lookup yields CDR1 MNHNS and CDR2 SASEGT. In DNA, the CDR3 is TGTGCCAGCCTAGGGGCACCTTATAATTCACCCCTCCACTTT. It encodes CASLGAPYNSPLHF.

The chain has TRBV7-3 and TRBJ2-3; D gene uncertain. CDR3 length: 10 residues. Trimming stripped 9 bases from V and 8 bases from J, with 9 bases between. CDR1 and CDR2 (germline): SGHTA, FQGTGA. The CDR3 loop reads CARRVRTQYF. For the CDR3, the DNA is TGTGCCAGACGGGTCCGTACGCAGTATTTT.